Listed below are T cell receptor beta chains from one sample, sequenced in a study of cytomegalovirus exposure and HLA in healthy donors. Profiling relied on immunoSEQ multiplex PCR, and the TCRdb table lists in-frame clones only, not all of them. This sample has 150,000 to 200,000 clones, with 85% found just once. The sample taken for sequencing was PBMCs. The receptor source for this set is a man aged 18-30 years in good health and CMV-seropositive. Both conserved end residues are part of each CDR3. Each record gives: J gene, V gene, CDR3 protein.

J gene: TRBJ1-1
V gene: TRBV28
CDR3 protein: CASSLGGSTEAFF

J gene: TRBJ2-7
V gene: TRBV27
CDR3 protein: CASSLTRGSYEQYF

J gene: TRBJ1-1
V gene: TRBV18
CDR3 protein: CASSPFTPSTGGMNTEAFF

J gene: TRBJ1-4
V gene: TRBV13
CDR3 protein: CASSSRRTGEEKLFF

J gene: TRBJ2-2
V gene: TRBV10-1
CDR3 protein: CASSNRLANTGELFF

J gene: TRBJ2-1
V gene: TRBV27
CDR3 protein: CASRKLAEGMYNEQFF

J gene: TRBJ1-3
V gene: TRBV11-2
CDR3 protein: CASSLDGVYSGNTIYF

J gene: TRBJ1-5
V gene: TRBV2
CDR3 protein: CASSELGRGYSNQPQHF

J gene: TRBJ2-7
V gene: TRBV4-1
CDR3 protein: CASSLEQTYEQYF

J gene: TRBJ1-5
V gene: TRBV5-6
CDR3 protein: CASSLDYDRNYSNQPQHF

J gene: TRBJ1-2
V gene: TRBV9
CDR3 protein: CASSVDTGYGYTF

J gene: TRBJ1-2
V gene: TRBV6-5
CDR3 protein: CASHPGTGSYYGYTF

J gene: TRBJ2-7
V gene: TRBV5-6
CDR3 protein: CASSLGQGPYEQYF

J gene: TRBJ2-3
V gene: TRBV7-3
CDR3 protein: CASSLGGRDTDTQYF

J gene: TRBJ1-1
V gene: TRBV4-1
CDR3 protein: CASSQAGSGPGDGTEAFF